These 31 T cell receptor beta chains came from one sample sequenced in a study of monozygotic twins with inflammatory bowel disease. TCRdb re-called the 5' RACE reads and catalogs CDR3 proteins one per entry, DNA excluded. This table lists under 200,000 distinct CDR3 sequences. Sequenced input: blood. The source of these receptors is a human donor with ulcerative colitis or Crohn's disease, or a healthy co-twin of an affected twin (not recorded which).

The chain recombines TRBV10-2 with TRBJ2-5; the TRBD1 assignment by TCRdb is unverifiable without DNA. This CDR3 contains 13 residues. CDR1 WSHSY and CDR2 SAAADI come from the germline V gene. The CDR3 region is CASSVGGPETQYF.

The V gene is TRBV2, the J gene TRBJ1-5; the TCRdb call, TRBD1, lacks DNA for checking. Germline V lookup: CDR1 SNHLY, CDR2 FYNNEI. This CDR3 region has 16 residues. The CDR3 spells CASSERDGHSNQPQHF.

This chain uses TRBV6-5 with TRBJ2-3; lacking DNA, the TRBD1 call made by TCRdb goes unchecked. The CDR3 spans 17 residues. The germline CDR1 and CDR2 sequences are MNHEY and SVGAGI. The CDR3 is CASSYTTAQGSTDTQYF.

The chain combines TRBV29-1 with TRBJ1-2; the D call of TRBD1 rests on TCRdb alone, since no DNA is present to check it. Germline CDR1 and CDR2: SQVTM and ANQGSEA. This CDR3 contains 14 residues. The CDR3 protein is CSVTPGTGVVGYTF.

The chain uses TRBV24-1 and TRBJ2-5; TCRdb selects TRBD1, and the lack of DNA leaves this call unchecked. Germline CDR1 reads KGHDR; CDR2 reads SFDVKD. This CDR3 is 16 amino acids long. The CDR3: CATSDPGQGGWETQYF.

The V call is TRBV7-2, the J call TRBJ1-3; TCRdb lists TRBD1, though no DNA is available to test this call. Germline values: CDR1 SGHTA, CDR2 FQGNSA. The CDR3 totals 16 residues. This CDR3 reads CASSLVAQGPGNTIYF. The entire variable domain, with the rest obtained from reference TRBV7-2 and TRBJ1-3, is as follows: GAGVSQSPSNKVTEKGKDVELRCDPISGHTALYWYRQSLGQGLEFLIYFQGNSAPDKSGLPSDRFSAERTGGSVSTLTIQRTQQEDSAVYLCASSLVAQGPGNTIYFGEGSWLTVV.

The rearrangement uses TRBV6-1 and TRBJ1-2; no DNA is available, so the TRBD1 call from TCRdb remains unchecked. The CDR3 runs 14 residues. CDR1 and CDR2 (germline): MNHNS, SASEGT. The chain's CDR3 is CASRTGQGVYGYTF.

J is TRBJ2-7 and V is TRBV2. CDR1 is SNHLY and CDR2 is FYNNEI in the germline V gene. This CDR3 comprises 15 residues. CDR3 in amino acids: CASSDNSGRLYEQYF.

This sequence joins TRBV28 and TRBJ2-1; the TCRdb D gene call, TRBD2, has no DNA to confirm it. CDR1 and CDR2 from the germline V gene are MDHEN and SYDVKM. The CDR3 totals 17 residues. The CDR3: CASTSSGRQESYNEQFF.

This chain uses TRBV10-3 with TRBJ2-7; lacking DNA, the TRBD2 call made by TCRdb goes unchecked. Per germline, CDR1 ENHRY and CDR2 SYGVKD. The CDR3 totals 13 residues. CDR3 residues: CAINFSGSGEQYF.

The V and J genes are TRBV29-1 and TRBJ2-6. Germline CDR1 is SQVTM and CDR2 is ANQGSEA. The CDR3 is 14 residues long. The CDR3 reads CSVEERSGANVLTF.

The J gene is TRBJ2-7, the V gene TRBV20-1. Germline CDR1 and CDR2: DFQATT and SNEGSKA (reference sequence). This CDR3 has 14 residues. The CDR3 is CSARDRDKTYEQYF.

The genes are TRBV11-2 and TRBJ2-7. The CDR3 has 11 residues. Germline assignment: CDR1 SGHAT and CDR2 FQNNGV. The CDR3 is CASRSGYEQYF.

The chain has TRBV10-3 and TRBJ2-5. Germline V gives CDR1 ENHRY, CDR2 SYGVKD. The CDR3 is 14 residues long. This CDR3 is CAISESANQETQYF.

The genes are TRBV4-3 and TRBJ1-4; absent DNA, TCRdb's TRBD1 call cannot be checked. The CDR3 is 15 residues long. Germline CDR1 reads LGHNA; CDR2 reads YSLEER. This CDR3 is CASSQTGEYNEKLFF.

This sequence joins TRBV7-8 and TRBJ1-6; the D call from TCRdb, TRBD1, cannot be confirmed without DNA. Germline V gives CDR1 SGHVS, CDR2 FQNEAQ. The CDR3 consists of 13 residues. The CDR3 loop is CASNLGGNSPLHF.

J is TRBJ2-2 and V is TRBV5-1. Looked up from germline, CDR1 is SGHRS and CDR2 is YFSETQ. The CDR3 has 14 residues. The CDR3 loop reads CASRISGNTGELFF.

V gene TRBV12-3 or TRBV12-4 combines with J gene TRBJ1-1; TCRdb lists TRBD1, though no DNA is available to test this call. This CDR3 has 18 amino acids. The CDR3 region is CASSLVLSGRGRRTEAFF.

The chain employs TRBV28 and TRBJ2-3; TCRdb picks TRBD2, but there is no DNA to check that call. The CDR3 consists of 15 residues. Germline values: CDR1 MDHEN, CDR2 SYDVKM. The CDR3 sequence is CASEETSGRGRTQYF.

This CDR3 is CASSSISGTANTGELFF. The chain carries TRBV10-2 and TRBJ2-2; with no DNA, the TCRdb D assignment of TRBD2 cannot be verified. The CDR3 is 17 residues long. Germline CDR1 and CDR2: WSHSY and SAAADI.

This sequence joins TRBV12-3 or TRBV12-4 and TRBJ2-7; TCRdb proposes TRBD1, but this gene call is untestable without DNA. The CDR3 spans 17 residues. CDR3 region: CASSFGQSRGFTYEQYF.

The chain links TRBV6-2 or TRBV6-3 to TRBJ2-1; the TRBD1 assignment by TCRdb is unverifiable without DNA. This CDR3 has 13 residues. The germline V gene encodes CDR1 MNHEY and CDR2 SVGEGT. This chain's CDR3 is CASNPGGYNEQFF.

The V call is TRBV12-3 or TRBV12-4, the J call TRBJ1-6; there is no DNA to check the TCRdb D call of TRBD1. This CDR3 spans 13 amino acids. CDR3 sequence reads: CASSTGGRAPLHF.

The chain uses TRBV6-1 and TRBJ1-1. The CDR3 runs to 14 residues. CDR1 is MNHNS, CDR2 SASEGT, per germline. This CDR3 is CASSEFAVYTEAFF.

The CDR3 protein is CSIWGAQLGTEAFF. V and J are TRBV29-1 and TRBJ1-1; lacking DNA, the TRBD1 call made by TCRdb goes unchecked. From germline, CDR1 is SQVTM and CDR2 ANQGSEA. The CDR3 length is 14 residues.

The V and J genes are TRBV2 and TRBJ2-3; TCRdb returns TRBD2, unconfirmable since there is no DNA. Per the germline V gene, CDR1 is SNHLY and CDR2 is FYNNEI. The CDR3 totals 15 residues. CDR3 sequence: CASSRLAGVTDTQYF.

J is TRBJ1-6 and V is TRBV12-3 or TRBV12-4. The CDR3 contains 12 residues. CDR3 amino acids: CASSLGYSPLHF.

This chain uses TRBV12-3 or TRBV12-4 with TRBJ2-3. The CDR3 length is 12 residues. The CDR3 is CASSTRLDTQYF.

The V and J genes are TRBV29-1 and TRBJ2-1; TCRdb calls TRBD2, which cannot be checked without DNA. From germline, CDR1 is SQVTM and CDR2 ANQGSEA. The CDR3 runs 14 residues. CDR3: CSGAGTSGRNEQFF.

CDR3 loop: CASSLSLTGRNEQYF. The chain couples TRBV5-1 to TRBJ2-7; TCRdb gives TRBD1 as the D gene, but with no DNA this cannot be confirmed. CDR1 and CDR2 from the germline V gene are SGHRS and YFSETQ. The CDR3 has 15 residues.

The chain combines TRBV10-3 with TRBJ2-2; the D gene TCRdb calls, TRBD1, cannot be checked with no DNA. The CDR3 spans 12 residues. CDR1 is ENHRY, CDR2 SYGVKD, per germline. The CDR3 spells CAISPGQLELFF.